The TCR beta chain described here comes from a study of cytomegalovirus exposure and HLA in healthy donors. Study-wide background: From donors who were HLA-typed, an early data release held around 85 million unique TCRs.

The PCR was carried out with 60 Vbeta primers and 13 Jbeta primers. Sequencing used immunoSEQ multiplex PCR; TCRdb keeps in-frame clones, though not all of them. Of around 200,000 clones listed, almost 75% are singletons. Whole-study results and caveats: V- and J-gene trimming in TCR beta was tied to a missense DCLRE1C variant by an analysis performed later. Presence/absence analyses rested on an assumption that sequencing depth was roughly uniform across donors.

In this sample, this clone turned up once. Its cognate antigen is unknown. This CDR3 region has 14 residues. V was clipped by 5 bases and J by 4 bases; unmatched bases: 4. Germline V gene lookup returns CDR1 WSHSY and CDR2 SAAADI. The chain joins TRBV10-2 to TRBJ2-7; 11 positions agree with TRBD1. Specimen: PBMCs. The TCR comes from a young woman in good health and CMV-seropositive. The chain's CDR3 is CASSLDRGPYEQYF. CDR3 coding DNA: TGCGCCAGCAGTTTGGACAGGGGGCCATACGAGCAGTACTTC.